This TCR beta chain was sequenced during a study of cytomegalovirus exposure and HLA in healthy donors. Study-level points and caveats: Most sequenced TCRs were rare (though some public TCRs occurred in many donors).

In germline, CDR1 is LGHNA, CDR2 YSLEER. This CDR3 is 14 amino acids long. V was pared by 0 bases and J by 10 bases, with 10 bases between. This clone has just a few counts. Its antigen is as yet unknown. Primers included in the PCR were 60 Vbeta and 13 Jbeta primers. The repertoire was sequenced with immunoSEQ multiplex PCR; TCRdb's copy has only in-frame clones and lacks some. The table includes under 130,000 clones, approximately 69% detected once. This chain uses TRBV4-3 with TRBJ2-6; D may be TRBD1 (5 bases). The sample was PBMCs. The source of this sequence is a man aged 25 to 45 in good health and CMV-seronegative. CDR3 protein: CASSQDGQGNVLTF. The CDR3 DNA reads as TGCGCCAGCAGCCAAGATGGGCAGGGAAACGTCCTGACTTTC.